Listed here are 21 T cell receptor beta chains from one sample, sequenced in a study of response to subunit inactivated influenza vaccine. From the RT-PCR reads, TCRdb called clonotypes with MiXCR, one entry per CDR3 protein. The sample records a few hundred thousand distinct CDR3 sequences, approximately 6.9% being singletons. The specimen comprised PBMCs from blood, sampled roughly 24 months after vaccination. The receptors derive from a man aged 50-75 years who received an inactivated influenza vaccine.

This clonotype came up a few times. The chain uses TRBV20-1 and TRBJ2-5; a possible D gene is TRBD2 (5 bases). V was clipped by 6 bases and J by 6 bases, with 14 bases between them. CDR1 DFQATT and CDR2 SNEGSKA come from the germline V gene (reference sequence). The CDR3 loop spans 12 amino acids. The CDR3 DNA reads TGCAGTGCCCCATCAGACGGGAAGACCCAGTACTTC. This sequence encodes CSAPSDGKTQYF.

This clonotype was seen repeatedly, ten times or more. The chain uses TRBV5-1 and TRBJ2-3; 9 bases fit TRBD1. The V gene end was trimmed by 4 bases and the J gene end by 4 bases; junction bases not matched to a gene: 4. From germline, CDR1 is SGHRS and CDR2 YFSETQ. The CDR3 length is 14 residues. The CDR3 nucleotides read TGCGCCAGCAGCGTGGACAGGGGAGCAGATACGCAGTATTTT. It is translated as CASSVDRGADTQYF.

This clonotype was detected many times. The CDR3 here is CASSYRGTTNEKLFF. The DNA of the CDR3 is TGTGCCAGCAGCTACAGGGGTACAACTAATGAAAAACTGTTTTTT. The rearrangement uses TRBV14 and TRBJ1-4, with 7 bases lining up with TRBD1. Looked up from germline, CDR1 is SGHDN and CDR2 is FVKESK. The CDR3 has 15 residues. Losses at the gene ends were 5 bases for V and 0 bases for J; bases not matched to a gene: 3.

The J gene is TRBJ2-1, the V gene TRBV5-5; perhaps TRBD2 as D (5 bases). CDR1 is SGHKS and CDR2 is YYEKEE in the germline V gene (reference sequence). The germline V and J ends were trimmed by 4 bases and 0 bases, with 14 bases remaining between them. The CDR3 is 16 amino acids. CDR3 in amino acids: CASSIAGRSSYNEQFF. The CDR3, as DNA: TGTGCCAGCAGCATTGCGGGCCGCAGCTCCTACAATGAGCAGTTCTTC.

The chain links TRBV5-1 to TRBJ1-1; no firm D call. Germline CDR1 SGHRS, CDR2 YFSETQ. With 0 bases removed from V and 8 bases from J, the gap between germline ends came to 14 bases. The CDR3 extends over 14 amino acids. CDR3 bases: TGCGCCAGCAGCTTGGTGGGCGGTGGGGAAGAAGCTTTCTTT. Amino acids: CASSLVGGGEEAFF.

The sample holds many counts of this clonotype. The V and J genes are TRBV28 and TRBJ2-7; perhaps TRBD2 as D (6 bases). The V gene's germline CDR1 is MDHEN and CDR2 SYDVKM. The V gene lost 5 bases and the J gene lost 2 bases, with 13 bases spanning the gap. This CDR3 spans 14 amino acids. Here the CDR3 DNA reads TGTGCCAGCAGTACCAACCGACTAGCCTACGAGCAGTACTTC. Amino acids: CASSTNRLAYEQYF.

This clonotype was counted ten times or more. The CDR3 region is CASSQGWAGGGEQYF. Here the CDR3 DNA reads TGCGCCAGCAGCCAAGGATGGGCGGGCGGTGGAGAGCAGTACTTC. The V and J genes are TRBV4-3 and TRBJ2-7, with a weak D call TRBD2 (5 bases). In germline, CDR1 is LGHNA, CDR2 YSLEER. Trimming pared 1 base from V and 7 bases from J, leaving 17 bases between. This CDR3 is built from 15 residues.

V gene TRBV3-1 combines with J gene TRBJ1-5; D uncertain. The germline V and J ends were trimmed by 2 bases and 4 bases, with 3 bases remaining between them. The germline CDR1 and CDR2 sequences are LGHDT and YNNKEL (reference sequence). CDR3 length: 12 residues. The CDR3 reads CASSQRNQPQHF. The CDR3 bases are TGTGCCAGCAGCCAAAGGAATCAGCCCCAGCATTTT.

This clonotype appeared a few times. The gene calls are TRBV19 and TRBJ2-5; the match to TRBD2 covers 9 bases. The CDR3 is made up of 15 amino acids. The V gene's germline CDR1 is LNHDA and CDR2 SQIVND (reference sequence). V was clipped by 6 bases and J by 2 bases; unmatched bases: 7. The DNA for the CDR3 is TGTGCCAGTAGGGACGGCGCGGGAGGGCAAGAGACCCAGTACTTC. It codes for CASRDGAGGQETQYF. Supplemented by reference TRBV19 and TRBJ2-5, the full variable domain reads DGGITQSPKYLFRKEGQNVTLSCEQNLNHDAMYWYRQDPGQGLRLIYYSQIVNDFQKGDIAEGYSVSREKKESFPLTVTSAQKNPTAFYLCASRDGAGGQETQYFGPGTRLLVL.

The genes are TRBV28 and TRBJ2-3; D gene unclear. Germline CDR1 MDHEN, CDR2 SYDVKM. The V gene lost 5 bases and the J gene lost 4 bases, with 10 bases spanning the gap. The CDR3 runs to 13 residues. CDR3 amino acids: CASSRRQSDTQYF. The DNA for the CDR3 is TGTGCCAGCAGTCGAAGACAATCAGATACGCAGTATTTT. Drawing the rest from reference TRBV28 and TRBJ2-3, the complete variable domain is DVKVTQSSRYLVKRTGEKVFLECVQDMDHENMFWYRQDPGLGLRLIYFSYDVKMKEKGDIPEGYSVSREKKERFSLILESASTNQTSMYLCASSRRQSDTQYFGPGTRLTVL.

This clonotype has a count of ten or more. V usage is TRBV27 and J usage is TRBJ2-1; D possibly corresponds to TRBD2 (6 bases). CDR1 is MNHEY and CDR2 is SMNVEV in the germline V gene (reference sequence). The V end lost 0 bases, the J end lost 12 bases, and 12 bases lay between the germline ends. The CDR3 extends over 13 amino acids. Here the CDR3 reads CASSLSGEVGQFF. The CDR3 nucleotides read TGTGCCAGCAGTTTATCAGGGGAGGTTGGGCAGTTCTTC.

V gene TRBV20-1 combines with J gene TRBJ2-5; maybe TRBD2 (6 bases). The CDR3 runs to 14 residues. Germline lookup yields CDR1 DFQATT and CDR2 SNEGSKA (reference sequence). Between the trimmed V and J ends, which lost 3 bases and 2 bases, there was a span of 13 bases. The CDR3 reads CSASALRGQETQYF. The CDR3 coding sequence is TGCAGTGCTAGTGCTTTGCGGGGACAAGAGACCCAGTACTTC.

There are many counts of this clonotype. The rearrangement uses TRBV5-1 and TRBJ2-2; D unresolved. Germline V gene data show CDR1 as SGHRS and CDR2 as YFSETQ. The length of the CDR3 is 15 residues. V lost 3 bases and J lost 3, with 12 bases in between. DNA of the CDR3: TGCGCCAGCAGCTGGAGCCAGACACACACCGGGGAGCTGTTTTTT. This sequence encodes CASSWSQTHTGELFF. The whole variable domain, filled in from reference TRBV5-1 and TRBJ2-2, reads KAGVTQTPRYLIKTRGQQVTLSCSPISGHRSVSWYQQTPGQGLQFLFEYFSETQRNKGNFPGRFSGRQFSNSRSEMNVSTLELGDSALYLCASSWSQTHTGELFFGEGSRLTVL.

This clonotype showed up just a few times. The chain carries TRBV6-1 and TRBJ2-5; TRBD1 aligns across 9 bases. Germline trimming cut 0 bases from V and 4 bases from J; bases unmatched to any gene: 9. The CDR3 contains 17 residues. CDR1 and CDR2 (germline): MNHNS, SASEGT. The DNA for the CDR3 is TGTGCCAGCAGTGAAGCTGTACCGGGACAGGGTGGAGAGACCCAGTACTTC. Translated: CASSEAVPGQGGETQYF.

This clonotype has just a few counts. The chain recombines TRBV11-1 with TRBJ2-2; D may be TRBD1 (5 bases). Germline CDR1 SGHAT, CDR2 FQDESV (reference sequence). V shed 3 bases and J shed 4 bases, with 12 bases lying between them. The CDR3 spans 15 residues. CDR3: CASSFAGWGTGELFF. The CDR3 region has the DNA TGTGCCAGCAGCTTTGCAGGGTGGGGCACCGGGGAGCTGTTTTTT.

This clonotype was seen only a few times. The chain has TRBV7-7 and TRBJ2-5; D is unclear. The CDR3 consists of 16 residues. Trimming cost V 1 base and J 1 base, with 13 bases left between them. Looked up from germline, CDR1 is SSHAT and CDR2 is FNYEAQ (reference sequence). Here the CDR3 DNA reads TGTGCCAGCAGCTTAGGTGGTGGGCAGACCCAAGAGACCCAGTACTTC. The encoded protein is CASSLGGGQTQETQYF.

This clonotype has more than one count but fewer than ten. The chain is built from TRBV5-1 and TRBJ2-5; D gene unclear. V shed 0 bases and J shed 3 bases, with 12 bases lying between them. Germline V gives CDR1 SGHRS, CDR2 YFSETQ. The length of the CDR3 is 15 residues. The CDR3 loop is CASSLGVSYEETQYF. For the CDR3, the DNA is TGCGCCAGCAGCTTGGGGGTGTCGTATGAAGAGACCCAGTACTTC.

This clonotype has a count of ten or more. The chain is built from TRBV15 and TRBJ1-1, with 9 nucleotides matching TRBD1. The V gene's germline CDR1 is LNHNV and CDR2 YYDKDF (reference sequence). After removal of 3 bases from V and 5 bases from J, the junction contained 22 bases not matched to a gene. The CDR3 spans 20 residues. The CDR3 region is CATSSTHYSGQGQMRTEAFF. CDR3 nucleotide sequence: TGTGCCACCAGCAGCACTCATTACTCGGGACAGGGTCAGATGAGGACTGAAGCTTTCTTT.

This clonotype was recorded a few times. The chain couples TRBV11-1 to TRBJ2-2; no definite D call. Per germline, CDR1 SGHAT and CDR2 FQDESV (reference sequence). The CDR3 runs to 18 residues. Trimming pared 8 bases from V and 4 bases from J, leaving 26 bases between. The CDR3 DNA follows: TGTGCCAGCCTAGGTGGACCTGGCGACGGCTTCCCCACCGGGGAGCTGTTTTTT. This gives the protein CASLGGPGDGFPTGELFF.

The chain carries TRBV15 and TRBJ2-1; 9 positions agree with TRBD2. Germline CDR1 reads LNHNV; CDR2 reads YYDKDF (reference sequence). The CDR3 is 16 residues long. V was pared by 1 base and J by 3 bases, with 4 bases of the junction left unmatched. The CDR3 reads CATSRGGSGGYNEQFF. CDR3 sequence (DNA): TGTGCCACCAGCAGAGGAGGTAGCGGGGGCTACAATGAGCAGTTCTTC.

This clonotype has more than one count but fewer than ten. This chain joins TRBV7-7 and TRBJ2-2, with D possibly matching TRBD1 (5 bases). Germline values: CDR1 SSHAT, CDR2 FNYEAQ (reference sequence). The CDR3 has 15 amino acids. Trimming took off 2 bases at V and 4 bases at J, with 11 bases between the two ends. The CDR3 spells CASSLQGSGTGELFF. CDR3 DNA sequence: TGTGCCAGCAGCTTACAGGGATCTGGCACCGGGGAGCTGTTTTTT.